This T cell receptor beta chain was recovered during a study of T cell responses to AZD1222 COVID-19 vaccine. Findings and limits, study-wide: Recipients of two AZD1222 doses showed rising Spike-specific TCR breadth and depth. Mostly white British, mostly female donors; authors suggested clonal diversity may be underestimated.

A note on this clone: Its antigen is still unknown.

Libraries were prepared by immunoSEQ multiplex PCR; TCRdb keeps only in-frame clonotypes and omits some of them. The table has 75,000 to 100,000 clones, almost 90% seen once. Germline loops: CDR1 GTSNPN, CDR2 SVGIG (reference sequence). V was pared by 5 bases and J by 7 bases, with 17 bases between. The CDR3 totals 14 residues. The V call is TRBV30, the J call TRBJ1-4; unclear D gene. Specimen: peripheral blood, collected on day 0 of AZD1222 vaccination. The clonotype was recovered from an adult in good health. The CDR3 sequence: CAWSDTFAGEKLFF. The DNA of the CDR3 is TGTGCCTGGTCGGATACCTTCGCGGGTGAAAAACTGTTTTTT. Full variable domain (rest looked up from reference TRBV30 and TRBJ1-4): SQTIHQWPATLVQPVGSPLSLECTVEGTSNPNLYWYRQAAGRGLQLLFYSVGIGQISSEVPQNLSASRPQDRQFILSSKKLLLSDSGFYLCAWSDTFAGEKLFFGSGTQLSVL.